This T cell receptor beta chain originates from a study of shared clonotypes between healthy human individuals. Naive CD8 cells were CD45RO-negative, positively selected for CCR7, excluding terminally differentiated effector memory CD45RA+ cells. TCRdb's table, derived via immunoSEQ multiplex PCR, lists solely in-frame clones and lacks some. The sample carries about 2 million clones, approximately 94% recorded once. Trimming took off 0 bases at V and 8 bases at J, with 11 bases between the two ends. The CDR3 runs to 15 residues. Germline values: CDR1 MNHEY, CDR2 SVGAGI. The V gene is TRBV6-5, the J gene TRBJ1-6, with D possibly being TRBD1 (5 bases). Sequencing input: naive CD8+ T cells sorted from blood. This TCR derives from a man aged 18 to 29 in good health. CDR3: CASSYSAGYDSPLHF. CDR3 bases: TGTGCCAGCAGTTACTCAGCAGGGTATGATTCACCCCTCCACTTT.